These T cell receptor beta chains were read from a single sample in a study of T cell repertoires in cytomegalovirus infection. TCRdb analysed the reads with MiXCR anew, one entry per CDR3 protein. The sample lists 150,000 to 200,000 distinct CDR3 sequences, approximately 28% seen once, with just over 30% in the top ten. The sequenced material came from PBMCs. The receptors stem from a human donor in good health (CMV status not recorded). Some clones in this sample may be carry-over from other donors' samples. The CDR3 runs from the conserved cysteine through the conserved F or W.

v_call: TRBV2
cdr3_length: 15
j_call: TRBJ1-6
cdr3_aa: CASSDISSYNSPLHF

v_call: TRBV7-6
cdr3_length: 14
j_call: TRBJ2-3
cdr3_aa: CASSYEGLTDTQYF

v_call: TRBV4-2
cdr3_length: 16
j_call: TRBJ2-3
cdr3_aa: CASSPRGLAGADTQYF

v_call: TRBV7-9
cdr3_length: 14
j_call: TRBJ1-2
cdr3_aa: CASLGGSANYGYTF

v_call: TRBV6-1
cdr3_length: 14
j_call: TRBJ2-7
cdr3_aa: CASYSWGGADEQYF

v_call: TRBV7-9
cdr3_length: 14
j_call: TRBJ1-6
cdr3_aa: CASSYGPGEGALHF

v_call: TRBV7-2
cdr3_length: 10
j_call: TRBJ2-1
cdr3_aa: CASGDNEQFF

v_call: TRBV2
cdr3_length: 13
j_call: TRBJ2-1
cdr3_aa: CASSDWQATEQFF

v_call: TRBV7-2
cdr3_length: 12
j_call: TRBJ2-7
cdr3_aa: CASSLDRGEQYF

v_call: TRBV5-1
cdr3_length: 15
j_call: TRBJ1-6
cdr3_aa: CASSLSGGEDSPLHF

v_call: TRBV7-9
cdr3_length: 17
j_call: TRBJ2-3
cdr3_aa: CASTLGRTGGVTDTQYF

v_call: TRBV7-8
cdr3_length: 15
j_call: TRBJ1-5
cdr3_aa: CASSLVGGVDQPQHF

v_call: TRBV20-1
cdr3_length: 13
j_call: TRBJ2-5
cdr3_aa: CSARRGTQETQYF

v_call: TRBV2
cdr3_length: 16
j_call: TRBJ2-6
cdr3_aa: CASSIDGGSGANVLTF

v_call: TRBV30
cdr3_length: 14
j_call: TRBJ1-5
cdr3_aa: CAWSGGNSLGAQHF

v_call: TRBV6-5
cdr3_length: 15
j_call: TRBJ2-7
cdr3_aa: CASSYSGRSSYEQYF

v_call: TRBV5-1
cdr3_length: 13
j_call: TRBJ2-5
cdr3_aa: CASSPGLQETQYF

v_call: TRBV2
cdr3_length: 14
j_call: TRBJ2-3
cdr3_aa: CASSNRGGTDTQYF

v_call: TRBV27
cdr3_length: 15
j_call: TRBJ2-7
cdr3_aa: CASSLRPGGGYEQYF

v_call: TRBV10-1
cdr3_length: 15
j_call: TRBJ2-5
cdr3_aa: CASSESRRSQETQYF

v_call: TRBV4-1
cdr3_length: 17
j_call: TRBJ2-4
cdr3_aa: CASSQDNRALAKNIQYF

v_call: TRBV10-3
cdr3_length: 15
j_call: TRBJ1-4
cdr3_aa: CAISQSREWNEKLFF

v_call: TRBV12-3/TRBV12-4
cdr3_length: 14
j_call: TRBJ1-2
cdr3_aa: CASSLFGSGNGYTF

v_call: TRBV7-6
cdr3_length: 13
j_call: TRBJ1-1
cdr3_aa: CASSLSWGTEAFF

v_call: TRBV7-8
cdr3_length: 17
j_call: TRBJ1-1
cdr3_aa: CASSLGQITLMNTEAFF

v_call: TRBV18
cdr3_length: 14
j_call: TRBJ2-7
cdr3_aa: CASSPRRDFYEQYF

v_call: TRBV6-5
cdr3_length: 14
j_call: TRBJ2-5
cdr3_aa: CASRRGAGKETQYF

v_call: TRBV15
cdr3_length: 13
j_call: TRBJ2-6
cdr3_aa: CATGVSGANVLTF

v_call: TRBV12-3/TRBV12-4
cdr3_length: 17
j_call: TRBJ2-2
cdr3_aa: CASSLMVGGTNTVELFF

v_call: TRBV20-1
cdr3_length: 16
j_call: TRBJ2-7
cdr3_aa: CSARRTGQRIGYEQYF

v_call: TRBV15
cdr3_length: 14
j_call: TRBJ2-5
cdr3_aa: CATSRVGGVETQYF

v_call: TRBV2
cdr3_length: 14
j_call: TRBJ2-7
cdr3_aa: CASSVGWGTYEQYF

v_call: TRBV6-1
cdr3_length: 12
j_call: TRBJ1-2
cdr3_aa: CASSFSLSGYTF

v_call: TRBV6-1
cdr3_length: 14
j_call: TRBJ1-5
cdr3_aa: CASSETGGLEPQHF

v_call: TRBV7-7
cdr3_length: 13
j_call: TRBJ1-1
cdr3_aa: CASSQGANTEAFF

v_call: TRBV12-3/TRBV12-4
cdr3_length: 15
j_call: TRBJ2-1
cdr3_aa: CASTKGGGRYNEQFF

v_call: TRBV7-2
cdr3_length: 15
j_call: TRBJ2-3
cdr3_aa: CASSLALAGTYTQYF

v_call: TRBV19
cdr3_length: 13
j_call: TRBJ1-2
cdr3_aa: CASTFGVSNGYTF